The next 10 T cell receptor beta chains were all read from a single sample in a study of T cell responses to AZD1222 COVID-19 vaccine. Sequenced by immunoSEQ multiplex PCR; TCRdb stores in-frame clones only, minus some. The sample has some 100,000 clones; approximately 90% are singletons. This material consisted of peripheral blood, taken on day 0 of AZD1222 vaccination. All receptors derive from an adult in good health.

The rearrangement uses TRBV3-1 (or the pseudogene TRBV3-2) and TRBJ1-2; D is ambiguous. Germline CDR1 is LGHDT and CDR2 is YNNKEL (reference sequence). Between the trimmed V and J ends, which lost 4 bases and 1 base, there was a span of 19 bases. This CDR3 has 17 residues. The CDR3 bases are TGTGCCAGCAGCCCGAGGCGCGGGAGGAACATTAACTATGGCTACACCTTC. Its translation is CASSPRRGRNINYGYTF.

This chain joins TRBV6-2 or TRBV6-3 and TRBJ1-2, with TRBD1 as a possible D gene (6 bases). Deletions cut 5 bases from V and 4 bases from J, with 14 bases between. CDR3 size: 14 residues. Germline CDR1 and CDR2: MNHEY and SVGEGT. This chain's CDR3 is CASSIADSTYGYTF. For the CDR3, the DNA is TGTGCCAGCAGTATTGCGGACAGCACCTATGGCTACACCTTC.

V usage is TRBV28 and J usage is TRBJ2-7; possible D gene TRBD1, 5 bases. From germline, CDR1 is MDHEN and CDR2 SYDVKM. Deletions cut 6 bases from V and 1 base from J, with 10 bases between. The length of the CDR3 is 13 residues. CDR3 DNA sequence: TGTGCCAGCAGCACATCAGGGTCCTACGAGCAGTACTTC. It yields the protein CASSTSGSYEQYF.

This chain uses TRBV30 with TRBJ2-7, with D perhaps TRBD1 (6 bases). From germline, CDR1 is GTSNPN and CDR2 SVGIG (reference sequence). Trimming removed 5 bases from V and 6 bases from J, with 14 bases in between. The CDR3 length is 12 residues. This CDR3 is CAWGYRVGEQYF. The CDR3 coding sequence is TGTGCCTGGGGGTACAGGGTAGGCGAGCAGTACTTC.

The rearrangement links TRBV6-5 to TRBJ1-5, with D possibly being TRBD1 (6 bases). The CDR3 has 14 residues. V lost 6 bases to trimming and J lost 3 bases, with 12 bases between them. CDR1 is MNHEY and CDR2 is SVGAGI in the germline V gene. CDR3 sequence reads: CASSRGPSNQPQHF. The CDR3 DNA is TGTGCCAGCAGCCGGGGGCCTTCCAATCAGCCCCAGCATTTT.

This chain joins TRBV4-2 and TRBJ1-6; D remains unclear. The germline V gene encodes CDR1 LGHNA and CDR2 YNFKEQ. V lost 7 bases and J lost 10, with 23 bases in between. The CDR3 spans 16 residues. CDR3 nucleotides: TGTGCCAGCACCGGGGATGGGGAATTTTCGAACTCACCCCTCCACTTT. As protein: CASTGDGEFSNSPLHF.

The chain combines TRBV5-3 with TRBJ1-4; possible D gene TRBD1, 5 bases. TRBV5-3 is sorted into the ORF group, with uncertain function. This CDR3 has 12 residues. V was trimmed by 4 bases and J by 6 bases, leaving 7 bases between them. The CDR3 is CARSPTDEKLFF. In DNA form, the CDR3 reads TGTGCCAGAAGCCCGACAGATGAAAAACTGTTTTTT.

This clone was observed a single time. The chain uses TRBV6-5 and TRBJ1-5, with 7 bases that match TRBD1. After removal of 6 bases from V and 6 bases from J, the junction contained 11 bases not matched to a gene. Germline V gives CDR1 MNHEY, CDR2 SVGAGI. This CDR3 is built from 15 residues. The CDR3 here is CASSYASGGGQPQHF. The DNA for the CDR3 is TGTGCCAGCAGCTATGCATCAGGGGGTGGTCAGCCCCAGCATTTT.

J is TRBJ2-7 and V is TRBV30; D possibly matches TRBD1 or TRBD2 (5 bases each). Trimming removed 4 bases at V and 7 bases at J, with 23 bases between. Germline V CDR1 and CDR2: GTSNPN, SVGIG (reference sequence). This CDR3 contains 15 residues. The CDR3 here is CAWTFLRGRAAEQYF. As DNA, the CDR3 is TGTGCCTGGACCTTTTTGAGGGGCAGGGCAGCGGAGCAGTACTTC.

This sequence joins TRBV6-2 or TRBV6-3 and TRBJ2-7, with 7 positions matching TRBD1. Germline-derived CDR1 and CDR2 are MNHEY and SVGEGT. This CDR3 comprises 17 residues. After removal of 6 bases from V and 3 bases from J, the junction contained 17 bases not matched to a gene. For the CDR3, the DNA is TGTGCCAGCAGCCTCCTCGGACAGGTTTACCCCCTCTACGAGCAGTACTTC. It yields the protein CASSLLGQVYPLYEQYF.